This is a list of T cell receptor beta chains from one sample in a study of cytomegalovirus exposure and HLA in healthy donors. The repertoire was sequenced with immunoSEQ multiplex PCR; TCRdb's copy has only in-frame clones and lacks some. The data hold 150,000 to 200,000 clones, with roughly 80% observed a single time. The source material was PBMCs. The receptors originated from a middle-aged man in good health and CMV-seropositive. CDR3s include the opening cysteine and the closing phenylalanine or tryptophan.

>TRBV9
CASSASTGGAYNEQFF
>TRBV6-1
CASSSRWSSGNTIYF
>TRBV27
CASSSLTGGSSYF
>TRBV18
CASSQTRDSEQYF
>TRBV6-1
CASSEARPDQETQYF
>TRBV6-1
CASRYRDRSTYEQYF
>TRBV28
CASSYSGWSSYEQYF
>TRBV6-5
CASSYSSQATDTQYF
>TRBV9
CASSAHRYTGELFF
>TRBV27
CASSLSRRNTEAFF
>TRBV9
CASSTRTNTEAFF
>TRBV18
CASSPPTESYGYTF
>TRBV28
CASSLTSQTQYF
>TRBV5-1
CASSPGDRAGTEAFF
>TRBV11-3
CASSLFPIAGVNTGELFF